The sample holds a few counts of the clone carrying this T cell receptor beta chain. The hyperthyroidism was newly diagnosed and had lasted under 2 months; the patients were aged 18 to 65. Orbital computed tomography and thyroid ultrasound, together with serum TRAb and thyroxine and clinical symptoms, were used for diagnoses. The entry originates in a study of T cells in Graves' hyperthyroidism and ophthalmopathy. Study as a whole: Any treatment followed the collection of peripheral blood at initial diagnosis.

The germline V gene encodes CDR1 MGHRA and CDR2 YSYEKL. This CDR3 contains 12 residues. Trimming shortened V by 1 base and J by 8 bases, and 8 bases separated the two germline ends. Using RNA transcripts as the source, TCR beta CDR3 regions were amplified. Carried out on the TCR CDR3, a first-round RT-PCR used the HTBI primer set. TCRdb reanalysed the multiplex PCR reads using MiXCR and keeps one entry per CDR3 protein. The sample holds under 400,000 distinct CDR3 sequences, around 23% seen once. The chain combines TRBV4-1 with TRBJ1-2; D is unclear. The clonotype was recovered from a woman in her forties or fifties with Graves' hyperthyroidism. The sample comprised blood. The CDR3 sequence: CASSQGESGYTF. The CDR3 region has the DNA TGCGCCAGCAGCCAAGGCGAGTCAGGCTACACCTTC.